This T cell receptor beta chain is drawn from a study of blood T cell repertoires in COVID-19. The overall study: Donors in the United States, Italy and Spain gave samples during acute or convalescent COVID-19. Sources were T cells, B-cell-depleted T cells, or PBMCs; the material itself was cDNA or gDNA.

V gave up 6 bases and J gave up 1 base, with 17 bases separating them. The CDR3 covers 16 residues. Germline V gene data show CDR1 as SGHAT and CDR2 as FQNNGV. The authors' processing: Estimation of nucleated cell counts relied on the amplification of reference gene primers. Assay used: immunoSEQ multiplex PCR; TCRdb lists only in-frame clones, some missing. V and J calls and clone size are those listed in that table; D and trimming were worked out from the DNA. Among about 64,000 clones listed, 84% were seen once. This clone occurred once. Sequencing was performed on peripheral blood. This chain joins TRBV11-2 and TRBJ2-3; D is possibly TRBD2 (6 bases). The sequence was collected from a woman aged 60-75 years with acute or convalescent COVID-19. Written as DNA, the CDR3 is TGTGCCAGCAGTTTAAGTAGCGGCCCCGGCACAGATACGCAGTATTTT. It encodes CASSLSSGPGTDTQYF.